This entry lists 23 T cell receptor beta chains sequenced from one sample in a study of blood T cell repertoires in COVID-19. The table came from immunoSEQ multiplex PCR; TCRdb's copy has only in-frame clones and leaves some out. The data show roughly 150,000 clones, about 85% seen once. The source material was PBMCs or T cells enriched from blood (not recorded which). The source of these receptors is a woman aged 50 to 60 who had recovered from COVID-19.

This chain links TRBV5-5 with TRBJ1-2; D is perhaps TRBD1 (6 bases). The CDR3 is 15 residues long. Germline CDR1 SGHKS, CDR2 YYEKEE (reference sequence). With 0 bases removed from V and 5 bases from J, the gap between germline ends came to 14 bases. In nucleotides, the CDR3 is TGTGCCAGCAGCTTGGCCGGGGGGCCCCAGTATGGCTACACCTTC. It specifies CASSLAGGPQYGYTF.

V is TRBV10-3 and J is TRBJ2-1; TRBD2 agrees at 7 bases. The CDR3 contains 14 residues. Trimming removed 4 bases from V and 8 bases from J; junction bases left unmatched: 8. Germline V CDR1 and CDR2: ENHRY, SYGVKD. CDR3 bases: TGTGCCATCAGTGGGGCTAGCGGTGAGGATGAGCAGTTCTTC. As protein: CAISGASGEDEQFF.

The V gene is TRBV6-4, the J gene TRBJ2-3; tentatively, D is TRBD2 (6 bases). The CDR3 has 15 residues. The V and J ends lost 8 bases and 5 bases respectively, with 20 bases between them. CDR1 and CDR2 from the germline V gene are MRHNA and SNTAGT. The CDR3 sequence is CASPGGLRALDTQYF. The CDR3 region has the DNA TGTGCCAGCCCCGGGGGACTTAGAGCGCTAGATACGCAGTATTTT.

This chain links TRBV3-1 (or the pseudogene TRBV3-2) with TRBJ1-2, with no clear D. Germline CDR1 and CDR2: LGHDT and YNNKEL (reference sequence). The CDR3 loop spans 12 amino acids. The ends were cut back, 2 bases at V and 4 bases at J, with 5 bases in the middle. Written as DNA, the CDR3 is TGTGCCAGCAGCCAACGCAGCTATGGCTACACCTTC. This gives the protein CASSQRSYGYTF.

CDR3 in DNA: TGCGCCAGCAGCCAAGGTACAGGGGAGTACGAGCAGTACTTC. Amino acid sequence: CASSQGTGEYEQYF. V gene TRBV4-3 combines with J gene TRBJ2-7; 7 nucleotides line up with TRBD1. Trimming took 1 base from V and 4 from J; bases not matched to a gene: 4. Germline V gene data show CDR1 as LGHNA and CDR2 as YSLEER. The CDR3 is 14 amino acids.

This clone came up a few times. The CDR3 DNA follows: TGTGCCATCGGGGCAGGGCTTACTGAAGCTTTCTTT. This encodes CAIGAGLTEAFF. The chain carries TRBV10-3 and TRBJ1-1, with a weak D call TRBD1 (5 bases). Trimming pared 8 bases from V and 5 bases from J, leaving 12 bases between. This CDR3 contains 12 residues. Germline CDR1 ENHRY, CDR2 SYGVKD.

The chain uses TRBV25-1 and TRBJ2-1, with TRBD2 as a possible D gene (5 bases). Trimming pared 4 bases from V and 8 bases from J, leaving 18 bases between. CDR1 and CDR2 (germline): MGHDK, SYGVNS. The CDR3 is made up of 15 amino acids. In DNA, the CDR3 is TGTGCCAGCAGTGCTAACCTCCCGGGGTACTATGAGCAGTTCTTC. Amino acid sequence: CASSANLPGYYEQFF.

The chain employs TRBV7-9 and TRBJ2-5; 7 bases match TRBD1. The CDR3 contains 14 residues. The germline gives CDR1 SEHNR, CDR2 FQNEAQ (reference sequence). Trimming cost V 5 bases and J 7 bases; bases outside gene matches: 10. The CDR3 DNA reads TGTGCCAGCAGCCCATGGACAGGACCGGGGACCCAGTACTTC. It specifies CASSPWTGPGTQYF.

In its sample, this clone was seen a few times. The chain links TRBV9 to TRBJ1-4, with 8 bases aligning to TRBD1. CDR1 SGDLS and CDR2 YYNGEE come from the germline V gene. V trimming: 2 bases; J trimming: 6 bases; junction bases outside the gene matches: 12. CDR3 size: 17 residues. CDR3 amino acids: CASSVGPPGTGYEKLFF. CDR3 coding DNA: TGTGCCAGCAGCGTGGGTCCCCCCGGGACAGGATATGAAAAACTGTTTTTT.

The chain is built from TRBV6-2 or TRBV6-3 and TRBJ2-7; 9 bases line up with TRBD1. V was pared by 2 bases and J by 6 bases, with 8 bases of the junction left unmatched. CDR3 length: 15 residues. Per germline, CDR1 MNHEY and CDR2 SVGEGT. CDR3 sequence reads: CASSYRGTGSSEQYF. For the CDR3, the DNA is TGTGCCAGCAGTTACCGCGGGACAGGGAGTTCCGAGCAGTACTTC.

J is TRBJ2-3 and V is TRBV10-3; 9 bases are a match to TRBD1. The V and J ends lost 3 bases and 9 bases, in that order; junction bases with no gene match: 10. Germline V gene sequence: CDR1 ENHRY, CDR2 SYGVKD. This CDR3 is 15 amino acids long. The chain's CDR3 is CAISDTLRDRETQYF. DNA of the CDR3: TGTGCCATCAGTGATACCTTGCGGGACAGGGAAACGCAGTATTTT.

V is TRBV11-2 and J is TRBJ2-2; TRBD1 is a possible D gene (5 bases). The germline V gene encodes CDR1 SGHAT and CDR2 FQNNGV. V was cut by 0 bases and J by 7 bases, with 6 bases left in between. The CDR3 has 13 amino acids. The DNA for the CDR3 is TGTGCCAGCAGCTTAGATGACAGCGGGGAGCTGTTTTTT. It yields the protein CASSLDDSGELFF.

The rearrangement joins TRBV27 to TRBJ1-6; D perhaps matches TRBD1 (5 bases). Trimming cost V 3 bases and J 9 bases, with 15 bases left between them. The CDR3 is 15 residues long. Per germline, CDR1 MNHEY and CDR2 SMNVEV (reference sequence). In nucleotides, the CDR3 is TGTGCCAGCAGTTTTGTGGACATAAGGGGTTCACCCCTCCACTTT. It yields the protein CASSFVDIRGSPLHF.

This clone was counted once. This sequence joins TRBV28 and TRBJ2-3; 7 positions match TRBD2. The germline gives CDR1 MDHEN, CDR2 SYDVKM. The CDR3 spans 15 residues. J gave up 2 bases and V 6 bases, and 8 bases lay outside the gene matches. CDR3 loop: CASRGAGSYTDTQYF. The CDR3 DNA follows: TGTGCCAGCAGGGGAGCGGGATCTTACACAGATACGCAGTATTTT.

The count of this clone is one. This chain joins TRBV5-1 and TRBJ1-6; 8 nucleotides line up with TRBD1. CDR3 length equals 15 residues. CDR1 and CDR2 (germline): SGHRS, YFSETQ. V lost 0 bases, J lost 10 bases, and 6 bases stayed unmatched. The CDR3 here is CASSLVGQGQSPLHF. In DNA, the CDR3 is TGCGCCAGCAGCTTGGTTGGACAGGGACAATCACCCCTCCACTTT.

The chain carries TRBV4-2 and TRBJ2-1; D gene uncertain. The germline V and J ends were trimmed by 0 bases and 6 bases, with 15 bases remaining between them. This CDR3 comprises 16 residues. CDR1 and CDR2 from the germline V gene are LGHNA and YNFKEQ. The CDR3 is CASSQDRRGPGNEQFF. The CDR3 nucleotides read TGTGCCAGCAGCCAAGATCGGAGAGGCCCGGGCAATGAGCAGTTCTTC.

A single count supports this clone. The V and J genes are TRBV4-1 and TRBJ2-1; perhaps TRBD2 as D (7 bases). This CDR3 has 16 amino acids. CDR1 is MGHRA, CDR2 YSYEKL, per germline. The V end was cut by 4 bases, the J end by 4 bases, with 17 bases between. The CDR3, as DNA: TGCGCCAGCAGCCGCGTACAGGGAGGGAGATACAATGAGCAGTTCTTC. It yields the protein CASSRVQGGRYNEQFF.

The V gene is TRBV4-3, the J gene TRBJ2-7; TRBD1 is a possible D gene (6 bases). The germline CDR1 and CDR2 sequences are LGHNA and YSLEER. CDR3 size: 15 residues. V lost 5 bases, J lost 0 bases, and 14 bases lay in between. The CDR3 nucleotides are TGCGCCAGCAGCGAACGGACAGAGCACTCCTACGAGCAGTACTTC. Encoded protein: CASSERTEHSYEQYF.

The chain joins TRBV2 to TRBJ2-2, with D unclear. This CDR3 is built from 13 residues. Germline V gene sequence: CDR1 SNHLY, CDR2 FYNNEI. V was clipped by 6 bases and J by 5 bases, with 10 bases between them. The CDR3 here is CASSSDGTGELFF. CDR3 coding DNA: TGTGCCAGCAGCTCAGACGGGACCGGGGAGCTGTTTTTT.

The chain uses TRBV2 and TRBJ1-6, with a tentative D call TRBD1 (5 bases). The CDR3 totals 14 residues. The germline V gene encodes CDR1 SNHLY and CDR2 FYNNEI. The V gene lost 7 bases and the J gene lost 10 bases, with 17 bases spanning the gap. CDR3 DNA: TGTGCCAGCATGAGCCAGGGTGTTGGCTCACCCCTCCACTTT. This gives the protein CASMSQGVGSPLHF.

The V gene is TRBV7-9, the J gene TRBJ2-3, with 8 bases aligning to TRBD1. With 0 bases clipped from V and 4 bases from J, the junction kept 9 bases outside the gene matches. The CDR3 contains 17 residues. Germline V gene sequence: CDR1 SEHNR, CDR2 FQNEAQ (reference sequence). The CDR3: CASSLAWSDREADTQYF. The CDR3 bases are TGTGCCAGCAGCTTAGCTTGGTCGGACAGGGAGGCAGATACGCAGTATTTT.

This chain uses TRBV2 with TRBJ1-5, with a tentative D call TRBD1 (5 bases). This CDR3 is built from 14 residues. CDR1 and CDR2 (germline): SNHLY, FYNNEI. The V and J ends lost 6 bases and 6 bases respectively, with 15 bases between them. The CDR3: CASSQGSTGQPQHF. The CDR3 nucleotides are TGTGCCAGCAGCCAGGGATCCACGGGTCAGCCCCAGCATTTT.

V usage is TRBV5-1 and J usage is TRBJ1-2, with 7 bases that match TRBD1. This CDR3 has 16 amino acids. V lost 1 base to trimming and J lost 2 bases; unmatched junction nucleotides: 8. The germline CDR1 and CDR2 sequences are SGHRS and YFSETQ. In DNA, the CDR3 is TGCGCCAGCAGCTTGCCTACCCCGGGACAGAACTATGGCTACACCTTC. Translation gives CASSLPTPGQNYGYTF.